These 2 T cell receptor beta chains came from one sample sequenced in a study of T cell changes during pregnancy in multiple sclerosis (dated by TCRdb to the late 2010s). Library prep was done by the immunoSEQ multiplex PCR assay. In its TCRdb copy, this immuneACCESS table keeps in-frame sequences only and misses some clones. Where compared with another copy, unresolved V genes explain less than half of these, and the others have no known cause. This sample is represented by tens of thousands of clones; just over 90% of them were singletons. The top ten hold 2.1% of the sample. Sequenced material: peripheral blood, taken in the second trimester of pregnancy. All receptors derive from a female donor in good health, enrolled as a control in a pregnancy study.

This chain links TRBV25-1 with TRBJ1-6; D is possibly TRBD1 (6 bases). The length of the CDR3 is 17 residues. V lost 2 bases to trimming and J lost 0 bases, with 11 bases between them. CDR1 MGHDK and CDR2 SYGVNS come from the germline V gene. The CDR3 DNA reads TGTGCCAGCAGTGAACGGACAGAAAGCTCCTATAATTCACCCCTCCACTTT. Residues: CASSERTESSYNSPLHF.

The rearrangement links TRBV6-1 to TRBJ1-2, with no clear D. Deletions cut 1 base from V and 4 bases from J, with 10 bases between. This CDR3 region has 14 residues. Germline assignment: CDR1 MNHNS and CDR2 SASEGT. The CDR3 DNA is TGTGCCAGCAGTGAAGTAAGGGAGGGCTATGGCTACACCTTC. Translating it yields CASSEVREGYGYTF.